This T cell receptor (beta chain) derives from a study of early T cells in non-severe SARS-CoV-2 infection. Whole-study context: The input, bulk RNA from unsorted whole blood, was sequenced, and chains were unpaired.

The TCR library protocol attached unique molecular identifiers to the individual cDNA molecules. TCRdb re-analysed the 5' RACE reads in MiXCR, keeping a single row per CDR3 protein. This sample has 100,000 to 120,000 distinct CDR3 sequences, with about 12% found just once. This clonotype showed up many times. The antigen is undetermined. V dropped 3 bases and J dropped 6 bases, with 5 bases sitting between them. The CDR3 consists of 12 residues. The germline V gene has CDR1 LGHNT and CDR2 FRNRAP. Study observations and caveats: The study's VDJdb matching favored anti-spike CD8 responses and missed private and CD4 specificities.

The source of this sequence is an adult who was a healthcare worker with PCR-confirmed SARS-CoV-2 infection or an uninfected control (not recorded which). Specimen: whole blood. V is TRBV12-5 and J is TRBJ2-2; no reliable D call. In DNA form, the CDR3 reads TGTGCTAGTGGTTTTGGGGCCGGGGAGCTGTTTTTT. It specifies CASGFGAGELFF.